The clone carrying this T cell receptor beta chain was found a few times. Its target is not known. The germline gives CDR1 DFQATT, CDR2 SNEGSKA (reference sequence). The CDR3 has 16 amino acids. V was shortened by 4 bases and J by 2 bases, with 19 bases between the two germline ends. Quantitative 5'-RACE was performed with molecular barcodes, and it yielded the TCR beta libraries. TCRdb redid the calling of the 5' RACE reads with MiXCR, one entry per CDR3 protein. The table records some 840,000 distinct CDR3 sequences, over 9.5% of them present only once. The data derive from a study of CD8 T cells in ankylosing spondylitis. Study-wide findings and caveats: Disease-linked clones reportedly showed significant enrichment in matched ankylosing spondylitis synovial fluid. Several highly homologous variants made up a TCR beta motif that seemed to typify ankylosing spondylitis blood.

The TCR sequence derives from a male donor with ankylosing spondylitis. The specimen was blood, either unsorted or a sorted T cell fraction (not recorded which). The chain links TRBV20-1 to TRBJ2-3, with D possibly called TRBD1 or TRBD2 (5 bases each). CDR3 loop: CSAKHVPGRYTDTQYF. The CDR3 region has the DNA TGCAGTGCTAAGCACGTTCCGGGACGATACACAGATACGCAGTATTTT.